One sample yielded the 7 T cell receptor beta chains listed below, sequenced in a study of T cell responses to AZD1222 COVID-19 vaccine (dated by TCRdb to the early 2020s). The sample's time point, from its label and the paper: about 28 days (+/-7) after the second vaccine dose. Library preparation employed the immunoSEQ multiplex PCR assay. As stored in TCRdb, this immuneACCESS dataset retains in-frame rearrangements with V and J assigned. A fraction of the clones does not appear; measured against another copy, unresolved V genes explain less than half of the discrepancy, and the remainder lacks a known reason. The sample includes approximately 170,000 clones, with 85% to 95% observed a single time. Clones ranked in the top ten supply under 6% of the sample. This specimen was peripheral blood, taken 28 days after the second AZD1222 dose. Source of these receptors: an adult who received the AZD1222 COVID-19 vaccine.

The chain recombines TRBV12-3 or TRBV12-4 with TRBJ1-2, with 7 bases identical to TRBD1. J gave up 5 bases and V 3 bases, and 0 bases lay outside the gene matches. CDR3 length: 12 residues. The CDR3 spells CASSLGQYGYTF. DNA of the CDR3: TGTGCCAGCAGTTTGGGACAGTATGGCTACACCTTC.

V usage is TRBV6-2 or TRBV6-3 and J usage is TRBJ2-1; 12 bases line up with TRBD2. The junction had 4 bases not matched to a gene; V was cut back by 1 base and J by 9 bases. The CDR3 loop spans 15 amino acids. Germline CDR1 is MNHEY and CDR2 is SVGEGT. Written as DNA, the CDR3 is TGTGCCAGCAGTTACTTGACTAGCGGGAGCGTTGAGCAGTTCTTC. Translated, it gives CASSYLTSGSVEQFF.

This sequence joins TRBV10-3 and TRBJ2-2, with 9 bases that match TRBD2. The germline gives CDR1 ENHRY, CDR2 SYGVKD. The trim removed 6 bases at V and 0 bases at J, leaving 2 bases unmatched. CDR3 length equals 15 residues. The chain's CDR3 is CAIRTSGPNTGELFF. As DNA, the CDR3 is TGTGCCATCAGGACTAGCGGACCGAACACCGGGGAGCTGTTTTTT.

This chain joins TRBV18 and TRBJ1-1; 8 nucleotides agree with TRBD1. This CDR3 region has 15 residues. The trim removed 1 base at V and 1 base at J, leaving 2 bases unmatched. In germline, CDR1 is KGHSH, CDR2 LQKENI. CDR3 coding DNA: TGTGCCAGCTCACCACGACAGGGGCAGAACACTGAAGCTTTCTTT. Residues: CASSPRQGQNTEAFF.

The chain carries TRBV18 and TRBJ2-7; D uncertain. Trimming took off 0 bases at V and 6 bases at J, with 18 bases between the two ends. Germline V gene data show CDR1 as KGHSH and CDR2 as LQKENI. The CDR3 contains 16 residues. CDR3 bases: TGTGCCAGCTCACCACCGCGACAATCCGAAGTACGCGAGCAGTACTTC. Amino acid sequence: CASSPPRQSEVREQYF.

CDR3 sequence reads: CASSPTTSSSYNSPLHF. CDR3 sequence (DNA): TGTGCCAGCAGTCCAACAACCTCGAGCTCCTATAATTCACCCCTCCACTTT. The gene calls are TRBV6-6 and TRBJ1-6; no clear D gene. The CDR3 length is 17 residues. V was cut by 5 bases and J by 0 bases, with 14 bases left in between. The germline V gene encodes CDR1 MNHNY and CDR2 SVGAGI (reference sequence).

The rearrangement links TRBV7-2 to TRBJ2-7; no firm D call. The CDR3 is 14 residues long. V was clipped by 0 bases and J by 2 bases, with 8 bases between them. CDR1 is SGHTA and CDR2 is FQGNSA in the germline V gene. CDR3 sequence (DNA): TGTGCCAGCAGCTTAGCGCTGGATACCTACGAGCAGTACTTC. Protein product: CASSLALDTYEQYF.